The source of this T cell receptor beta chain is a study of metastatic and nonmetastatic thyroid tumors. TCRdb ran MiXCR on the PCR reads. The table lists about 40,000 clones, 25% to 35% of them singletons, with 9.9% in the top ten. The sample holds many counts of this clone. V lost 2 bases and J lost 9; bases outside the gene matches: 13. The CDR3 runs 17 residues. Germline CDR1 LGHDT, CDR2 YNNKEL (reference sequence). All patients were treatment-naive before thyroid surgery. The V and J genes are TRBV3-1 and TRBJ2-2; TRBD1 matches at 9 bases. The sequencing sample was made of blood. This receptor was identified in a male donor with papillary thyroid cancer or a benign thyroid nodule (not recorded which). Some clones in this sample may be carry-over from other donors' samples. The CDR3 spells CASSQLTSWTGARELFF. The DNA for the CDR3 is TGTGCCAGCAGCCAACTAACTTCTTGGACAGGGGCCCGGGAGCTGTTTTTT. Using reference TRBV3-1 and TRBJ2-2 for the parts outside the CDR3, the full variable domain is DTAVSQTPKYLVTQMGNDKSIKCEQNLGHDTMYWYKQDSKKFLKIMFSYNNKELIINETVPNRFSPKSPDKAHLNLHINSLELGDSAVYFCASSQLTSWTGARELFFGEGSRLTVL.